The next 32 T cell receptor beta chains were all read from a single sample in a study of T-cell reconstitution after alpha-beta-depleted transplantation in children. Molecular barcoding with unique molecular identifiers was used for the TCRbeta library. From the PCR reads, TCRdb called clonotypes with MiXCR, one entry per CDR3 protein. Of hundreds of thousands of distinct CDR3 sequences listed, 15% to 20% were seen once; the top ten hold about 5%. This material consisted of PBMCs, mostly from graft donor cells, taken 360 days after TCRalphabeta/CD19-depleted stem cell transplant. These receptors all come from a male patient between 5 and 17 years old who had a stem cell transplant for acute lymphoblastic leukemia, so the T cells may come from the graft donor.

J is TRBJ2-7 and V is TRBV19, with D possibly matching TRBD2 (6 bases). V was shortened by 10 bases and J by 4 bases, with 20 bases between the two germline ends. Germline-derived CDR1 and CDR2 are LNHDA and SQIVND (reference sequence). The CDR3 totals 14 residues. DNA for the CDR3: TGTGCCACCGAGGAAGGGCAGGGAGGTTACGAGCAGTACTTC. It translates to CATEEGQGGYEQYF.

This clonotype turned up a few times. The genes are TRBV7-9 and TRBJ1-5; tentatively, D is TRBD1 (5 bases). The ends were cut back, 3 bases at V and 0 bases at J, with 9 bases in the middle. The germline gives CDR1 SEHNR, CDR2 FQNEAQ (reference sequence). The CDR3 covers 15 residues. The CDR3 nucleotides are TGTGCCAGCAGCTTTGGGGGGTATAGCAATCAGCCCCAGCATTTT. Amino acids: CASSFGGYSNQPQHF. Using reference TRBV7-9 and TRBJ1-5 for the parts outside the CDR3, the full variable domain is DTGVSQNPRHKITKRGQNVTFRCDPISEHNRLYWYRQTLGQGPEFLTYFQNEAQLEKSRLLSDRFSAERPKGSFSTLEIQRTEQGDSAMYLCASSFGGYSNQPQHFGDGTRLSIL.

V is TRBV3-1 and J is TRBJ1-5; tentatively, D is TRBD1 (6 bases). The CDR3 has 14 residues. From germline, CDR1 is LGHDT and CDR2 YNNKEL (reference sequence). The ends were cut back, 2 bases at V and 3 bases at J, with 8 bases in the middle. The CDR3 is CASSQNRANQPQHF. The CDR3 nucleotides are TGTGCCAGCAGCCAAAACAGGGCCAATCAGCCCCAGCATTTT.

The gene calls are TRBV12-3 or TRBV12-4 and TRBJ2-4, with D tentatively TRBD2 (5 bases). V was trimmed by 3 bases and J by 0 bases, leaving 15 bases between them. This CDR3 comprises 17 residues. The CDR3 DNA follows: TGTGCCAGCAGTTTGAGGGCAGGAGGAATAGCCAAAAACATTCAGTACTTC. Translation gives CASSLRAGGIAKNIQYF.

This clonotype was detected many times. The chain recombines TRBV5-1 with TRBJ1-1; D ambiguous. Trimming cost V 4 bases and J 4 bases, with 11 bases left between them. Per germline, CDR1 SGHRS and CDR2 YFSETQ. The CDR3 loop spans 13 amino acids. CDR3 region: CASSKIGTTEAFF. In DNA, the CDR3 is TGCGCCAGCAGCAAAATTGGCACCACTGAAGCTTTCTTT.

The rearrangement uses TRBV4-2 and TRBJ2-1; 10 bases agree with TRBD2. From germline, CDR1 is LGHNA and CDR2 YNFKEQ. The CDR3 extends over 17 amino acids. V was pared by 1 base and J by 4 bases, with 7 bases of the junction left unmatched. Written as DNA, the CDR3 is TGTGCCAGCAGCCAAGTTCTAGCGGGAGTAGGTTACAATGAGCAGTTCTTC. Amino acids: CASSQVLAGVGYNEQFF.

The rearrangement joins TRBV12-3 or TRBV12-4 to TRBJ2-3, with 7 bases lining up with TRBD1. Trimming took 5 bases from V and 2 from J; bases not matched to a gene: 4. The CDR3 has 14 residues. CDR3 in amino acids: CASSLDRHTDTQYF. The CDR3 bases are TGTGCCAGCAGTCTGGACAGGCACACAGATACGCAGTATTTT.

The chain uses TRBV6-5 and TRBJ2-1; 10 bases line up with TRBD2. Unmatched junction bases numbered 8, after V lost 2 bases and J lost 10 bases. Germline CDR1 is MNHEY and CDR2 is SVGAGI. The CDR3 runs to 15 residues. DNA of the CDR3: TGTGCCAGCAGTTACGGCCCAGCGGGAGGGAAGGAGCAGTTCTTC. It encodes CASSYGPAGGKEQFF.

This clonotype was recorded a few times. V and J are TRBV27 and TRBJ2-3; D is perhaps TRBD1 or TRBD2 (6 bases each). The V end was cut by 5 bases, the J end by 4 bases, with 22 bases between. CDR1 MNHEY and CDR2 SMNVEV come from the germline V gene (reference sequence). CDR3 size: 17 residues. CDR3 in DNA: TGTGCCAGCAGTCCGCTGGGGGGCGGGGCTAGAGCAGATACGCAGTATTTT. It is translated as CASSPLGGGARADTQYF.

This clonotype was detected only a few times. The J gene is TRBJ2-5, the V gene TRBV3-1; D unresolved. CDR3 length equals 13 residues. The germline V and J ends were trimmed by 8 bases and 5 bases, with 15 bases remaining between them. Germline V gene lookup returns CDR1 LGHDT and CDR2 YNNKEL (reference sequence). The CDR3 sequence: CASLGIPPETQYF. The CDR3 DNA reads as TGTGCCAGCCTGGGGATTCCGCCCGAGACCCAGTACTTC.

This clonotype appeared many times. The chain couples TRBV10-3 to TRBJ2-2; 9 bases line up with TRBD2. The V segment lost 0 bases and the J segment 5 bases; nucleotides outside the gene matches: 1. CDR3 length equals 15 residues. Per germline, CDR1 ENHRY and CDR2 SYGVKD. The CDR3: CAISESGLATGELFF. CDR3 nucleotide sequence: TGTGCCATCAGTGAGTCGGGACTAGCAACCGGGGAGCTGTTTTTT.

This chain links TRBV20-1 with TRBJ2-5, with 7 bases matching TRBD2. The germline V gene has CDR1 DFQATT and CDR2 SNEGSKA (reference sequence). The CDR3 spans 13 residues. With V trimmed by 1 base and J by 4 bases, 3 bases remained unmatched. In DNA form, the CDR3 reads TGCAGTGCTAGAGGCGGGAGACCAGAGACCCAGTACTTC. Its translation is CSARGGRPETQYF.

The table lists this clonotype with a few counts. The J gene is TRBJ2-7, the V gene TRBV10-3, with D tentatively TRBD1 (5 bases). The CDR3 has 16 residues. The germline V and J ends were trimmed by 0 bases and 1 base, with 13 bases remaining between them. Germline CDR1 is ENHRY and CDR2 is SYGVKD. For the CDR3, the DNA is TGTGCCATCAGTGAGTCTAGGGGCAGGCCGTCCTACGAGCAGTACTTC. Translating it yields CAISESRGRPSYEQYF.

This clonotype was observed a few times. This chain links TRBV29-1 with TRBJ2-1, with D unclear. V was trimmed by 3 bases and J by 1 base, leaving 7 bases between them. Germline V gene data show CDR1 as SQVTM and CDR2 as ANQGSEA. CDR3 length equals 13 residues. The CDR3 is CSVDPASYNEQFF. DNA for the CDR3: TGCAGCGTTGATCCGGCTTCCTACAATGAGCAGTTCTTC.

The CDR3 region is CASSIRWAADTEAFF. CDR3 nucleotides: TGTGCCAGCAGCATAAGGTGGGCCGCGGACACTGAAGCTTTCTTT. The rearrangement joins TRBV11-2 to TRBJ1-1; no firm D call. Germline CDR1 reads SGHAT; CDR2 reads FQNNGV. The CDR3 is made up of 15 amino acids. Deletions cut 5 bases from V and 3 bases from J, with 16 bases between. The full variable domain, completed using reference TRBV11-2 and TRBJ1-1, is EAGVAQSPRYKIIEKRQSVAFWCNPISGHATLYWYQQILGQGPKLLIQFQNNGVVDDSQLPKDRFSAERLKGVDSTLKIQPAKLEDSAVYLCASSIRWAADTEAFFGQGTRLTVV.

This clonotype was recorded once. The chain couples TRBV11-3 to TRBJ2-5; D remains unclear. The CDR3 is 13 amino acids. V was cut by 4 bases and J by 1 base, with 7 bases left in between. Germline V gene lookup returns CDR1 SGHNT and CDR2 YENEEA. The CDR3 region is CASSYESQETQYF. CDR3 nucleotides: TGTGCCAGCAGCTACGAAAGCCAAGAGACCCAGTACTTC.

V and J are TRBV7-3 and TRBJ2-2; 9 nucleotides match TRBD2. The CDR3 extends over 15 amino acids. Germline CDR1 is SGHTA and CDR2 is FQGTGA. V dropped 5 bases and J dropped 10; count of bases not matched to a gene: 11. The CDR3 reads CASSPNPTSGAELFF. CDR3 nucleotide sequence: TGTGCCAGCAGCCCAAACCCGACTAGCGGAGCGGAGCTGTTTTTT.

This clonotype was detected a few times. The chain employs TRBV5-1 and TRBJ1-1; tentatively, D is TRBD1 (6 bases). This CDR3 comprises 15 residues. The germline V gene encodes CDR1 SGHRS and CDR2 YFSETQ. Trimming took off 4 bases at V and 0 bases at J, with 13 bases between the two ends. CDR3 sequence (DNA): TGCGCCAGCAGCAGGACAGTTTCGATGAACACTGAAGCTTTCTTT. Translating it yields CASSRTVSMNTEAFF.

The gene calls are TRBV27 and TRBJ1-2; 7 bases match TRBD1. This CDR3 is 13 amino acids long. J gave up 5 bases and V 5 bases, and 5 bases lay outside the gene matches. Germline V gene data show CDR1 as MNHEY and CDR2 as SMNVEV (reference sequence). The DNA for the CDR3 is TGTGCCAGCAGTAAACTACAGGGGTATGGCTACACCTTC. This gives the protein CASSKLQGYGYTF.

V and J are TRBV7-6 and TRBJ1-1; 7 bases map to TRBD1. The V segment lost 3 bases and the J segment 6 bases; nucleotides outside the gene matches: 7. The germline V gene has CDR1 SGHVS and CDR2 FNYEAQ. CDR3 size: 14 residues. Here the CDR3 reads CASSFEGGGSEAFF. The CDR3 DNA reads as TGTGCCAGCAGCTTCGAAGGAGGGGGCTCTGAAGCTTTCTTT.

Only a few counts were recorded for this clonotype. This rearrangement joins TRBV3-1 to TRBJ2-1, with a possible D match to TRBD2 (6 bases). The CDR3 length is 16 residues. Germline-derived CDR1 and CDR2 are LGHDT and YNNKEL (reference sequence). V lost 0 bases and J 3 bases, leaving 12 bases between the germline ends. The CDR3 DNA is TGTGCCAGCAGCCAAGAATCCGGACTACTCTACAATGAGCAGTTCTTC. As protein: CASSQESGLLYNEQFF.

The chain is built from TRBV5-1 and TRBJ2-2; D is perhaps TRBD2 (6 bases). Germline CDR1 is SGHRS and CDR2 is YFSETQ. This CDR3 region has 15 residues. Trimming took 4 bases from V and 2 from J, leaving 12 bases between them. The CDR3 nucleotides are TGCGCCAGCAGCGAGACTGGGACTAACACCGGGGAGCTGTTTTTT. It encodes CASSETGTNTGELFF.

This clonotype was found many times. V is TRBV28 and J is TRBJ2-1, with D perhaps matching TRBD1 (5 bases). Trimming took 7 bases from V and 2 from J, leaving 15 bases between them. CDR3 length: 15 amino acids. CDR1 and CDR2 (germline): MDHEN, SYDVKM. The CDR3 coding sequence is TGTGCCAGCAATCCCTCCCAGGGCCCCTACAATGAGCAGTTCTTC. This encodes CASNPSQGPYNEQFF.

This clonotype was detected a few times. The chain is built from TRBV7-8 and TRBJ2-7; 8 nucleotides line up with TRBD1. The CDR3 sequence is 13 residues long. Germline CDR1 is SGHVS and CDR2 is FQNEAQ. The V segment lost 5 bases and the J segment 6 bases; nucleotides outside the gene matches: 6. CDR3 in amino acids: CASSPRTGTEQYF. The DNA of the CDR3 is TGTGCCAGCAGCCCTAGGACAGGGACCGAGCAGTACTTC.

This clonotype has at least ten counts. The rearrangement links TRBV4-1 to TRBJ2-7; D is possibly TRBD1 or TRBD2 (5 bases each). The CDR3 totals 12 residues. The V and J ends lost 4 bases and 4 bases respectively, with 8 bases between them. Germline CDR1 is MGHRA and CDR2 is YSYEKL. The chain's CDR3 is CASSRDGYEQYF. The CDR3 nucleotides are TGCGCCAGCAGCCGGGACGGGTACGAGCAGTACTTC.

The table lists this clonotype with a few counts. The chain has TRBV7-9 and TRBJ2-5; 10 bases line up with TRBD2. The CDR3 extends over 14 amino acids. V was clipped by 3 bases and J by 4 bases; unmatched bases: 2. Germline assignment: CDR1 SEHNR and CDR2 FQNEAQ (reference sequence). CDR3 coding DNA: TGTGCCAGCAGCTTTGTAGCGGGAGGAGAGACCCAGTACTTC. This gives the protein CASSFVAGGETQYF.

In its sample, this clonotype was seen many times. In DNA form, the CDR3 reads TGCAGCGACCGGGTCTTTAAAGGGACCGGGGAGCTGTTTTTT. This translates into CSDRVFKGTGELFF. V is TRBV29-1 and J is TRBJ2-2; D remains ambiguous. V lost 7 bases and J lost 5, with 17 bases in between. Germline-derived CDR1 and CDR2 are SQVTM and ANQGSEA. The CDR3 loop spans 14 amino acids.

This clonotype was counted only a few times. V gene TRBV10-3 combines with J gene TRBJ1-2; D is possibly TRBD1 (5 bases). CDR3 length: 13 residues. The germline V gene encodes CDR1 ENHRY and CDR2 SYGVKD. With 4 bases removed from V and 7 bases from J, the gap between germline ends came to 13 bases. CDR3 sequence reads: CAISGQIYLGYTF. The CDR3 bases are TGTGCCATCAGTGGACAGATTTACCTTGGCTACACCTTC.

The CDR3 spells CASSSTVQGADYEQYF. In DNA, the CDR3 is TGTGCCAGCTCGTCCACCGTCCAGGGGGCAGACTACGAGCAGTACTTC. The chain combines TRBV18 with TRBJ2-7; 8 bases agree with TRBD1. The V gene end was trimmed by 6 bases and the J gene end by 3 bases; junction bases not matched to a gene: 13. This CDR3 contains 16 residues. CDR1 is KGHSH and CDR2 is LQKENI in the germline V gene.

This clonotype was detected a few times. This chain connects TRBV6-5 to TRBJ2-3; D is unresolved. CDR1 is MNHEY, CDR2 SVGAGI, per germline. The germline V and J ends were trimmed by 3 bases and 0 bases, with 13 bases remaining between them. This CDR3 has 16 amino acids. The CDR3 protein is CASSYKTVSSTDTQYF. CDR3 DNA sequence: TGTGCCAGCAGTTATAAAACGGTTTCTAGCACAGATACGCAGTATTTT.

This clonotype was counted between two and nine times. This chain joins TRBV29-1 and TRBJ2-7; D is undetermined. The CDR3 is 13 amino acids. The V gene lost 4 bases and the J gene lost 0 bases, with 10 bases spanning the gap. From germline, CDR1 is SQVTM and CDR2 ANQGSEA. The CDR3 sequence: CSVGPSPSYEQYF. In DNA form, the CDR3 reads TGCAGCGTTGGTCCCTCCCCCTCCTACGAGCAGTACTTC.

The V call is TRBV19, the J call TRBJ2-5; D unclear. The CDR3 covers 14 residues. Germline V gene lookup returns CDR1 LNHDA and CDR2 SQIVND (reference sequence). V was pared by 2 bases and J by 2 bases, with 9 bases between. The CDR3 DNA reads as TGTGCCAGTAGTATAATCCCTAGTCAAGAGACCCAGTACTTC. Protein sequence: CASSIIPSQETQYF. The full variable domain, its missing parts supplied by reference TRBV19 and TRBJ2-5, is DGGITQSPKYLFRKEGQNVTLSCEQNLNHDAMYWYRQDPGQGLRLIYYSQIVNDFQKGDIAEGYSVSREKKESFPLTVTSAQKNPTAFYLCASSIIPSQETQYFGPGTRLLVL.